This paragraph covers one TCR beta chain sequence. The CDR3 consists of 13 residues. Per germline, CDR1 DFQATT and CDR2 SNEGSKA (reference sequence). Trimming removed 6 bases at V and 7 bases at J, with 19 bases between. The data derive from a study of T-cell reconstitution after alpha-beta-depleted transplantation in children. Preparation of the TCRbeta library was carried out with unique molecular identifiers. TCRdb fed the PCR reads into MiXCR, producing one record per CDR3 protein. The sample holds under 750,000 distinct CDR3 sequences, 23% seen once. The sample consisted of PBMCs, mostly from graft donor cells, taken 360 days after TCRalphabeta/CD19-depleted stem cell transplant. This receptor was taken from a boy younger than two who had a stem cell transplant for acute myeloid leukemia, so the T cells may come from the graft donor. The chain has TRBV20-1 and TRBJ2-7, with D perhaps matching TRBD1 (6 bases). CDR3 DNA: TGCAGTGCGCCTTTGACAGGCGCAGGAGAGCAGTACTTC. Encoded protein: CSAPLTGAGEQYF.